Shown below are 8 T cell receptor beta chains from a single sample sequenced in a study of T cell responses to AZD1222 COVID-19 vaccine. Assay used: immunoSEQ multiplex PCR; TCRdb lists only in-frame clones, some missing. Of fewer than 140,000 clones detected, about nine tenths appear once; the ten largest clones hold 5% to 6%. The sample consisted of peripheral blood, taken on day 0 of AZD1222 vaccination. These receptors were obtained from an adult in good health.

This clone was detected a few times. The J gene is TRBJ1-2, the V gene TRBV28; the D is unclear. The V and J ends lost 1 base and 6 bases respectively, with 15 bases between them. The CDR3 loop spans 15 amino acids. From germline, CDR1 is MDHEN and CDR2 SYDVKM. DNA for the CDR3: TGTGCCAGCAGTTTATCTCAAGGGAGGATCGATGGCTACACCTTC. This codes for CASSLSQGRIDGYTF.

The chain carries TRBV5-1 and TRBJ2-3; TRBD2 aligns across 8 bases. The CDR3 sequence is 17 residues long. V shed 0 bases, J shed 0 bases, and the junction held 6 bases outside the gene matches. Germline CDR1 and CDR2: SGHRS and YFSETQ. CDR3 in DNA: TGCGCCAGCAGCTTGGTGCTAGCGGGCAGGAGCACAGATACGCAGTATTTT. Translation: CASSLVLAGRSTDTQYF. Full variable domain (remainder filled in from reference TRBV5-1 and TRBJ2-3): KAGVTQTPRYLIKTRGQQVTLSCSPISGHRSVSWYQQTPGQGLQFLFEYFSETQRNKGNFPGRFSGRQFSNSRSEMNVSTLELGDSALYLCASSLVLAGRSTDTQYFGPGTRLTVL.

V and J are TRBV19 and TRBJ2-5, with no clear D. CDR3 length: 14 residues. Germline V gives CDR1 LNHDA, CDR2 SQIVND (reference sequence). Trimming pared 7 bases from V and 1 base from J, leaving 13 bases between. The CDR3 is CASNPTYLQETQYF. The CDR3 region has the DNA TGTGCCAGTAACCCGACGTACCTCCAAGAGACCCAGTACTTC.

The chain is built from TRBV28 and TRBJ2-1; possibly TRBD2 for D (5 bases). Per the germline V gene, CDR1 is MDHEN and CDR2 is SYDVKM. CDR3 length equals 14 residues. V lost 3 bases to trimming and J lost 8 bases, with 14 bases between them. The CDR3 DNA reads TGTGCCAGCAGTTTGGACTTCCTCACTCATGAGCAGTTCTTC. Translated: CASSLDFLTHEQFF.

V usage is TRBV18 and J usage is TRBJ2-3, with D tentatively TRBD1 or TRBD2 (5 bases each). The CDR3 runs to 13 residues. The germline gives CDR1 KGHSH, CDR2 LQKENI. V lost 2 bases, J lost 6 bases, and 9 bases lay in between. CDR3: CASSPGGADTQYF. CDR3 DNA: TGTGCCAGCTCACCAGGGGGTGCTGATACGCAGTATTTT. The full variable domain, in which reference TRBV18 and TRBJ2-3 provide the parts outside the CDR3, is NAGVMQNPRHLVRRRGQEARLRCSPMKGHSHVYWYRQLPEEGLKFMVYLQKENIIDESGMPKERFSAEFPKEGPSILRIQQVVRGDSAAYFCASSPGGADTQYFGPGTRLTVL.

The rearrangement uses TRBV6-4 and TRBJ2-3; tentatively, D is TRBD2 (6 bases). V shed 2 bases and J shed 3 bases, with 12 bases lying between them. The germline CDR1 and CDR2 sequences are MRHNA and SNTAGT. The CDR3 totals 15 residues. CDR3 in DNA: TGTGCCAGCAGTGACATAGCGGCGTCAACAGATACGCAGTATTTT. Translated, it gives CASSDIAASTDTQYF.

This chain joins TRBV5-1 and TRBJ2-2, with 10 bases identical to TRBD1. V shed 4 bases and J 3 bases; nucleotides not matched to a gene: 9. The CDR3 is made up of 17 amino acids. Germline lookup yields CDR1 SGHRS and CDR2 YFSETQ. The CDR3 DNA is TGCGCCAGCAGCAGAACCCCCGGGACAGGGGACACCGGGGAGCTGTTTTTT. Translated: CASSRTPGTGDTGELFF.

V gene TRBV3-1 (or the pseudogene TRBV3-2) combines with J gene TRBJ1-2; 10 nucleotides line up with TRBD1. With 2 bases clipped from V and 3 bases from J, the junction kept 6 bases outside the gene matches. Looked up from germline, CDR1 is LGHDT and CDR2 is YNNKEL (reference sequence). The CDR3 covers 16 residues. The DNA for the CDR3 is TGTGCCAGCAGCCAACCGAGACAGGGGGCATACTATGGCTACACCTTC. Its protein product is CASSQPRQGAYYGYTF.